One TCR beta chain is described in this entry. There are 16 residues in the CDR3. V lost 4 bases and J 2 bases, leaving 17 bases between the germline ends. Germline V gene lookup returns CDR1 SGDLS and CDR2 YYNGEE. Original processing methods: Researchers report that nucleated cell counts were estimated from reference gene primer amplification. Sequencing used immunoSEQ multiplex PCR; TCRdb keeps in-frame clones, though not all of them. The V and J calls and clone size were taken over from that table, and D and trimming were inferred from the DNA. The table has 70,000 to 100,000 clones, almost 90% seen once. The data belong to a study of blood T cell repertoires in COVID-19. Background on the study: Specimens from acute and convalescent COVID-19 originated in the United States, Italy and Spain. The cDNA or gDNA used as material had been derived from T cells, B-cell-depleted T cells, or PBMCs.

The rearrangement joins TRBV9 to TRBJ2-3, with a possible D match to TRBD2 (5 bases). The origin of this receptor is an older woman with acute or convalescent COVID-19. Input material: peripheral blood. In DNA form, the CDR3 reads TGTGCCAGCAGCCCATCTAGAGGGTTGGTCACAGATACGCAGTATTTT. Translation gives CASSPSRGLVTDTQYF.